Relative to its sample, the clone carrying this T cell receptor beta chain is medium-sized (0.01 to 0.1%). Its antigen is not known. This sample was taken from a study of radiation and T cells in renal cell carcinoma. Generated by immunoSEQ multiplex PCR, the TCRdb table keeps only in-frame clones and is missing some. The profile shows more than 15,000 clones, roughly three fifths of them singletons. Findings of the study overall: Compared with controls, irradiated tumors showed greater TCR clonality. Dominant CDR3 motifs occupied more repertoire in irradiated than control tumors.

Treatment here: treatment-naive control, cytoreductive nephrectomy. Unmatched junction bases numbered 5, after V lost 5 bases and J lost 3 bases. Germline CDR1 and CDR2: MNHEY and SVGAGI. CDR3 size: 14 residues. The chain joins TRBV6-5 to TRBJ2-7, with TRBD1 matching over 9 bases. The sequence was obtained from a man between 50 and 59 years old with renal cell carcinoma. The source material was tumor tissue, sampled from a patient whose treatment was nephrectomy without radiotherapy. CDR3 nucleotide sequence: TGTGCCAGCAGTCCCGGGACAGGGCGCTACGAGCAGTACTTC. As protein: CASSPGTGRYEQYF.